The T cell receptor beta chain under discussion was sequenced for a study of T cell responses to AZD1222 COVID-19 vaccine (dated by TCRdb to the early 2020s). About the investigation overall: A total of just over 230 trial participants underwent TCR sequencing, of whom about 210 received two doses of AZD1222 and some 25 received two doses of the MenACWY control vaccine. Trial participants were enrolled into age subgroups of 18-55, 56-69 and 70-plus years, which contained 148, 28 and 57 TCR-sequenced participants, respectively. Broader findings and caveats from the paper: Conclusions about previously exposed vaccinees are limited because only a handful of AZD1222 recipients were SARS-CoV-2 seropositive at baseline. Most participants were white British and females outnumbered males, and the authors suggested that clonal diversity may have been underestimated. In the small 56-69-year group, the increase in depth fell short of significance, most likely because of low power. The whole spike protein was spanned by vaccine-associated CD4 TCRs, and dominant responses were seen in regions 160-218 and 743-854. No day 14 peak-response samples were available, so repertoires were characterized only after the peak T cell response. Epitopes outside the regions mutated in the B.1.351 and B.1.1.7 variants were reportedly recognized by nearly half of the unique spike-specific TCRs. Spike-specific TCR breadth and depth rose significantly after two AZD1222 doses compared with day 0 and with MenACWY recipients.

The CDR3 regions of human TCRbeta chains were analyzed by immunosequencing. The authors' analysis ran thus. Repertoire TCRs were matched against a reference library of SARS-CoV-2-specific TCRs generated with the MIRA antigen-specificity platform. Breadth meant the fraction of unique TCRs that were SARS-CoV-2-associated, whereas depth meant the fraction of total T cells that were SARS-CoV-2-associated. Using the MIRA data, every spike-specific TCR was mapped to the spike region that the TCR reacted to and assigned to either a CD4 or a CD8 class. Log10-transformed breadth and depth values were compared by one-way ANOVA with Sidak's multiple comparisons tests. The table comes from immuneACCESS by way of TCRdb, which keeps in-frame sequences with V and J called. Part of the clones is missing from these tables; in studies checked, under half for an unresolved V gene and the rest for unknown reasons. V, J and clone size are those of that table, while D and trimming were read from the DNA. Present in this sample are roughly 100,000 clones, roughly 87% of which were seen just once. The top ten clonotypes cover 44% of the sample.

Turning to this clone: Its antigen is not yet known. Base qualities are not recorded, but no much larger clone differs from it by a single base.

There are 13 amino acids in the CDR3, from cysteine to phenylalanine inclusive. The entry retains the CDR3 DNA only, 39 bases that are in frame from base 1. CDR1 LGHDT and CDR2 YNNKEL were looked up in the germline V gene (reference sequence). Relative to germline, V is missing 6 bases and J is missing 5 bases, with 6 bases of the junction outside any gene match. In the paper's terms, the time point label means: about 28 days (+/-7) after the second vaccine dose. AZD1222 recipients with second doses at about 4 weeks or about 12 weeks were pooled, because spike-specific TCR depth and breadth did not differ between schedules. Samples from vaccinated people were obtained from the UK trials COV001 and COV002, which included a single-blind randomized controlled phase 2/3 trial of AZD1222 (ChAdOx1 nCoV-19) in healthy adults. For TCRbeta chain sequencing, PBMC samples were collected from trial participants at day 0 and at day 28 after the second dose.

The chain is made from TRBV3-1 (or the pseudogene TRBV3-2) and TRBJ2-7; 8 nucleotides in the junction match TRBD1. The origin of this receptor is an adult who received the AZD1222 COVID-19 vaccine. The sample consisted of peripheral blood, taken 28 days after the second AZD1222 dose. The CDR3 protein sequence reads: CASSPGGWNEQYF. Here is the DNA: TGTGCCAGCAGTCCAGGGGGCTGGAACGAGCAGTACTTC.